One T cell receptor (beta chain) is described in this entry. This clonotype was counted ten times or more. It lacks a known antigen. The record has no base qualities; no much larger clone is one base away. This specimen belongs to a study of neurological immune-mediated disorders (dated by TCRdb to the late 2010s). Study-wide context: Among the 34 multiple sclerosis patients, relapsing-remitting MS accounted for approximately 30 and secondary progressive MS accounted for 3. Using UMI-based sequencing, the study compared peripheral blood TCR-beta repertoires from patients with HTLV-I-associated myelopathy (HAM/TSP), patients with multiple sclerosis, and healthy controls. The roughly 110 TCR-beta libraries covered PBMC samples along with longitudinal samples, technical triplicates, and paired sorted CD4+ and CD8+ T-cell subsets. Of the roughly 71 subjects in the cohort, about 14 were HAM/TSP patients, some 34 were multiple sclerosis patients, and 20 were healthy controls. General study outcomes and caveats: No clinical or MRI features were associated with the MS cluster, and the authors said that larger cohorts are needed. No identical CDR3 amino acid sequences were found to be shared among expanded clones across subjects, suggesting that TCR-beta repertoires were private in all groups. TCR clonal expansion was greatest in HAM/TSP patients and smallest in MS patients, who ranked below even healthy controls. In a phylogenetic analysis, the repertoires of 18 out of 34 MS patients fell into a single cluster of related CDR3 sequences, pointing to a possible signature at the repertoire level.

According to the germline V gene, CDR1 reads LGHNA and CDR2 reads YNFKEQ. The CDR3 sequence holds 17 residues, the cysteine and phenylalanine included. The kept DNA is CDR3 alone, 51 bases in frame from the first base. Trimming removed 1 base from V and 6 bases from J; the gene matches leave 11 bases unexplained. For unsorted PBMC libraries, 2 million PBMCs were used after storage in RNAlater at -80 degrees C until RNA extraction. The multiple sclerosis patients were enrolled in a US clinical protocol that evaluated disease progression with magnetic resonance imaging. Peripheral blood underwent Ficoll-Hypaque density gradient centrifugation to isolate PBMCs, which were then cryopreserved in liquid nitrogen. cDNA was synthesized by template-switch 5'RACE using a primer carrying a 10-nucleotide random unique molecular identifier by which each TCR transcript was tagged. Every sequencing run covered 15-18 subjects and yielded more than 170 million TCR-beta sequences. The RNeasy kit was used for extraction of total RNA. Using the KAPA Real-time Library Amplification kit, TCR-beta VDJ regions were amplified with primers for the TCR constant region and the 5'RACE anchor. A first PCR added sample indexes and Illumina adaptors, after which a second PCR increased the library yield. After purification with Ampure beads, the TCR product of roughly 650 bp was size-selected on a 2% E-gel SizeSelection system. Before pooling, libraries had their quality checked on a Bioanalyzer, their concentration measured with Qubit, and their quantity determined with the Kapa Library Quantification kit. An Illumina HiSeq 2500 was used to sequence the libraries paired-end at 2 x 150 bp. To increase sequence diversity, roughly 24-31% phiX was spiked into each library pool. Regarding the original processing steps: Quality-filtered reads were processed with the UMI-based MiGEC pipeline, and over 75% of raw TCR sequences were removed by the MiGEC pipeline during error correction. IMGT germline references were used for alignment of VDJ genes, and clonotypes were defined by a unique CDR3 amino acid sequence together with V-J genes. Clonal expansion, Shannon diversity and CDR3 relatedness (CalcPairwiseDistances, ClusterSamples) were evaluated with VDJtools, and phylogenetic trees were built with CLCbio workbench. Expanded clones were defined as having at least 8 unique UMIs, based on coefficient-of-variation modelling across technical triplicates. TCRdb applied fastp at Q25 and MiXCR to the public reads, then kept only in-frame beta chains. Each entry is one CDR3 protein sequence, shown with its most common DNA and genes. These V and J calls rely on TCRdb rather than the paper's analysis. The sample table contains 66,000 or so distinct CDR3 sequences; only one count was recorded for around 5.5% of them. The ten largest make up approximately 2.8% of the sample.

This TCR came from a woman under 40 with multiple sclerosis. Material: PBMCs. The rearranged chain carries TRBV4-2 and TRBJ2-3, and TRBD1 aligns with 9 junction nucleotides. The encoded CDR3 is CASSQGGQGSMGDTQYF. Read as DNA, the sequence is TGTGCCAGCAGCCAAGGCGGACAGGGGAGTATGGGGGATACGCAGTATTTT.